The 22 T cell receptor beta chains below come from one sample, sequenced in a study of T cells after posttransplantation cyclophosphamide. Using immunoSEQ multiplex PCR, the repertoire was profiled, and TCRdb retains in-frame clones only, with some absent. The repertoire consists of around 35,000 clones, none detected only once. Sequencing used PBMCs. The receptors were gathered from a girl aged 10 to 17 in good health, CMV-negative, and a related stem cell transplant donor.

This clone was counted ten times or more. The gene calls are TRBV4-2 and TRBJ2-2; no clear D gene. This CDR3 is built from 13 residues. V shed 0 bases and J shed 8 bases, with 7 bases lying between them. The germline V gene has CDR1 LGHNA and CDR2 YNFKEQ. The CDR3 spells CASSQDWLGELFF. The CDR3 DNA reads TGTGCCAGCAGCCAAGATTGGCTGGGGGAGCTGTTTTTT.

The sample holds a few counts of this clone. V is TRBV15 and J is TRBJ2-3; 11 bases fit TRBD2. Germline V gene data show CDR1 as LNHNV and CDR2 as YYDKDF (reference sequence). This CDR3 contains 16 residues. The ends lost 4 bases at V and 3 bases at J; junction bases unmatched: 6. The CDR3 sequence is CATSKLAGGPTDTQYF. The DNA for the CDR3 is TGTGCCACCAGCAAATTAGCGGGGGGGCCGACAGATACGCAGTATTTT. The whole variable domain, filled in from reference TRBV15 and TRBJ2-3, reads DAMVIQNPRYQVTQFGKPVTLSCSQTLNHNVMYWYQQKSSQAPKLLFHYYDKDFNNEADTPDNFQSRRPNTSFCFLDIRSPGLGDTAMYLCATSKLAGGPTDTQYFGPGTRLTVL.

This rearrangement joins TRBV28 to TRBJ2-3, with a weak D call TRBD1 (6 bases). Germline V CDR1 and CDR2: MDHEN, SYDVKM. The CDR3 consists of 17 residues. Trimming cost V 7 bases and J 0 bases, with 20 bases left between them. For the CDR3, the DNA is TGTGCCAGCACTCTTTATGGAACAGGGCTTAGCACAGATACGCAGTATTTT. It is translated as CASTLYGTGLSTDTQYF.

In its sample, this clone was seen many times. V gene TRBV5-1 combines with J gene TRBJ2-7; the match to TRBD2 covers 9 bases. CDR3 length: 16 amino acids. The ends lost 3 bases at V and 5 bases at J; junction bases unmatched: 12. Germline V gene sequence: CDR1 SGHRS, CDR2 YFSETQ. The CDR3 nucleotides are TGCGCCAGCAGCTCAGCGGGAGGACCAATAGGTCACGAGCAGTACTTC. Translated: CASSSAGGPIGHEQYF.

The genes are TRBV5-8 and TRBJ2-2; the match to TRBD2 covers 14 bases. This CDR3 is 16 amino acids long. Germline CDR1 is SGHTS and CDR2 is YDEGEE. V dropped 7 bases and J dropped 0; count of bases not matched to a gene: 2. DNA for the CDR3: TGTGCCAGCGGGGGACTAGCGGGAGCGAACACCGGGGAGCTGTTTTTT. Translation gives CASGGLAGANTGELFF.

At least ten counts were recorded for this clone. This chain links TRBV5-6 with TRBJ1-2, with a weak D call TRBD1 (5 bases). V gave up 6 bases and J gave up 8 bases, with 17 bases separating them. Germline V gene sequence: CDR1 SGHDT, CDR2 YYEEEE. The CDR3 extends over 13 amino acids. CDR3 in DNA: TGTGCCAGCACTGAGATGGGGCCGGCGGGCTACACCTTC. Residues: CASTEMGPAGYTF. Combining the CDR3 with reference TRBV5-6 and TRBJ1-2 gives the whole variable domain DAGVTQSPTHLIKTRGQQVTLRCSPKSGHDTVSWYQQALGQGPQFIFQYYEEEERQRGNFPDRFSGHQFPNYSSELNVNALLLGDSALYLCASTEMGPAGYTFGSGTRLTVV.

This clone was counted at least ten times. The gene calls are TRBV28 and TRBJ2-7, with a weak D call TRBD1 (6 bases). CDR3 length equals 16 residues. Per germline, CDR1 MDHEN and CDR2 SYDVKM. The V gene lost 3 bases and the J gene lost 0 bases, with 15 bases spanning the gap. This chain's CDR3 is CASSFLTGTYSYEQYF. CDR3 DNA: TGTGCCAGCAGTTTTCTAACCGGGACATACTCCTACGAGCAGTACTTC.

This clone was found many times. The CDR3 DNA reads TGTGCCTTAGCAGATGGGAATCAGCCCCAGCATTTT. It specifies CALADGNQPQHF. The chain combines TRBV28 with TRBJ1-5; D not certain. The CDR3 length is 12 residues. CDR1 is MDHEN, CDR2 SYDVKM, per germline. Between the trimmed V and J ends, which lost 11 bases and 4 bases, there was a span of 12 bases.

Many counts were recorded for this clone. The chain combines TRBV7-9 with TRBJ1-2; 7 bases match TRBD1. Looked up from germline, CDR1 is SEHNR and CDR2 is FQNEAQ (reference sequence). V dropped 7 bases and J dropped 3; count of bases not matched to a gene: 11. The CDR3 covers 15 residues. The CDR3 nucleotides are TGTGCCAGCACCAAGGACAGGTTCGCGGACTATGGCTACACCTTC. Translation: CASTKDRFADYGYTF.

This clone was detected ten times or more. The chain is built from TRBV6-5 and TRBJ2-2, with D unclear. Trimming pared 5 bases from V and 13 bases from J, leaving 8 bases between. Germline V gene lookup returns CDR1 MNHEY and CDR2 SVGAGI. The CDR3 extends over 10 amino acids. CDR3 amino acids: CASSLNGLFF. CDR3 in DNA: TGTGCCAGCAGTCTCAACGGGCTGTTTTTT.

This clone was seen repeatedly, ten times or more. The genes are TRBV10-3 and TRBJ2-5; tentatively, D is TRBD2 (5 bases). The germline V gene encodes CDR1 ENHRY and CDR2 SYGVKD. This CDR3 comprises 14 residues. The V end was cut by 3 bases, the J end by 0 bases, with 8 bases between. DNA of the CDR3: TGTGCCATCAGTGAACGAGGGAACCAAGAGACCCAGTACTTC. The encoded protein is CAISERGNQETQYF.

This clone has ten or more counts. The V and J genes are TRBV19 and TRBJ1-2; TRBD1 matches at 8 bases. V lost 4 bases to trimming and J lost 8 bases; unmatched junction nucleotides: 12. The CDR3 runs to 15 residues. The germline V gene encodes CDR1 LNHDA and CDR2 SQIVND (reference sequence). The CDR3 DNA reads TGTGCCAGTAGTACCTTCACGACAGGGGCCATCGGCTACACCTTC. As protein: CASSTFTTGAIGYTF. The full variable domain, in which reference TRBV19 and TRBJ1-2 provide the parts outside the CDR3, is DGGITQSPKYLFRKEGQNVTLSCEQNLNHDAMYWYRQDPGQGLRLIYYSQIVNDFQKGDIAEGYSVSREKKESFPLTVTSAQKNPTAFYLCASSTFTTGAIGYTFGSGTRLTVV.

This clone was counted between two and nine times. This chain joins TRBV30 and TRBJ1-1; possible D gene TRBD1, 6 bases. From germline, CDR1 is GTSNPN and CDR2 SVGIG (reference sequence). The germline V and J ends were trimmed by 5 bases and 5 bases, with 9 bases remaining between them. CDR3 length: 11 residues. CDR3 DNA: TGTGCCTGGTCAGGGGTTACTGAAGCTTTCTTT. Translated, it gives CAWSGVTEAFF.

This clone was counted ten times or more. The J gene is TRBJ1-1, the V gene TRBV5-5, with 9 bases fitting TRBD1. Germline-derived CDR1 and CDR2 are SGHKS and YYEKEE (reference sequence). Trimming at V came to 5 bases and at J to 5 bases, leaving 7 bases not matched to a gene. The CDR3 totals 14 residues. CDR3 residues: CASRQQGARTEAFF. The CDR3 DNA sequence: TGTGCCAGCAGACAACAGGGGGCGAGAACTGAAGCTTTCTTT.

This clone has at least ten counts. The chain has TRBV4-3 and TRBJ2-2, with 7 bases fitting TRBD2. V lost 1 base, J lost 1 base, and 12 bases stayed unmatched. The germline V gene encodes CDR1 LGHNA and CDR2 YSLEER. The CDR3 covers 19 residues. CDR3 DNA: TGCGCCAGCAGCCAAGCTCTTTTTTTCGGGACTATGAACACCGGGGAGCTGTTTTTT. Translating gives CASSQALFFGTMNTGELFF.

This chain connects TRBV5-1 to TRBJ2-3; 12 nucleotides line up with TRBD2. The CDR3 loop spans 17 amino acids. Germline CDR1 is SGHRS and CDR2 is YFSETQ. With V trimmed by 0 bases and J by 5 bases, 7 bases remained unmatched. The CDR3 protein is CASSLVLAGGTVDTQYF. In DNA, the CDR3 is TGCGCCAGCAGCTTGGTGCTAGCGGGGGGGACTGTAGATACGCAGTATTTT.

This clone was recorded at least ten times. In DNA form, the CDR3 reads TGTGCCAGCAGCTTCGGGGGGCTCGAGCAGTACTTC. This sequence encodes CASSFGGLEQYF. The J gene is TRBJ2-7, the V gene TRBV11-2; maybe TRBD2 (7 bases). Germline lookup yields CDR1 SGHAT and CDR2 FQNNGV. V lost 3 bases and J 6 bases, leaving 9 bases between the germline ends. This CDR3 is built from 12 residues. Filled out from reference TRBV11-2 and TRBJ2-7, the complete variable domain reads EAGVAQSPRYKIIEKRQSVAFWCNPISGHATLYWYQQILGQGPKLLIQFQNNGVVDDSQLPKDRFSAERLKGVDSTLKIQPAKLEDSAVYLCASSFGGLEQYFGPGTRLTVT.

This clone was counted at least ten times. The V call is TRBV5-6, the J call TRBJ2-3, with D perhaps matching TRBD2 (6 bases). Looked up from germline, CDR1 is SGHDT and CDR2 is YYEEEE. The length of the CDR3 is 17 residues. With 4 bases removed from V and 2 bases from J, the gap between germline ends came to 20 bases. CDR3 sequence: CASSLYLGGSVTDTQYF. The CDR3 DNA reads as TGTGCCAGCAGCCTATACCTGGGGGGTTCGGTCACAGATACGCAGTATTTT.

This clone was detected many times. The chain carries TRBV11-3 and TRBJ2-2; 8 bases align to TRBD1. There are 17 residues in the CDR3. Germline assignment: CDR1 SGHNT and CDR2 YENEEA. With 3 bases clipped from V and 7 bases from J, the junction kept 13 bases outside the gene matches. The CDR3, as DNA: TGTGCCAGCAGCTTCGAAGGATCCGGGACAGGAGGCGGGGAGCTGTTTTTT. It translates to CASSFEGSGTGGGELFF. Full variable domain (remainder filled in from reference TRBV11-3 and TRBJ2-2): EAGVVQSPRYKIIEKKQPVAFWCNPISGHNTLYWYLQNLGQGPELLIRYENEEAVDDSQLPKDRFSAERLKGVDSTLKIQPAELGDSAVYLCASSFEGSGTGGGELFFGEGSRLTVL.

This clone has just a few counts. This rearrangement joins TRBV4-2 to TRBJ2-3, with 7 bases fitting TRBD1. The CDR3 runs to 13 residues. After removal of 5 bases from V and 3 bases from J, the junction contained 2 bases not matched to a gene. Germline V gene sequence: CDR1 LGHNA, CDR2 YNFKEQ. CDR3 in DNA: TGTGCCAGCAGCAAGGACAGGACAGATACGCAGTATTTT. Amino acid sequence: CASSKDRTDTQYF.

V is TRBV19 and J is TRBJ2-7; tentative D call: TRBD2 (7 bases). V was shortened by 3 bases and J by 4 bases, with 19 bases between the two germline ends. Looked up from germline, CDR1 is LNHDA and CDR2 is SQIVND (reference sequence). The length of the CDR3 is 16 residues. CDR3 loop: CASSIGGRGALYEQYF. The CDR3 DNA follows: TGTGCCAGTAGTATCGGGGGCCGGGGGGCTCTGTACGAGCAGTACTTC.

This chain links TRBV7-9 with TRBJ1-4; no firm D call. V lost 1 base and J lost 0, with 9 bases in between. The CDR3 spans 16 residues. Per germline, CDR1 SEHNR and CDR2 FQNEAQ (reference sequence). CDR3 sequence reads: CASSLGGSATNEKLFF. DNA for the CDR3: TGTGCCAGCAGCTTAGGAGGCAGCGCAACTAATGAAAAACTGTTTTTT.